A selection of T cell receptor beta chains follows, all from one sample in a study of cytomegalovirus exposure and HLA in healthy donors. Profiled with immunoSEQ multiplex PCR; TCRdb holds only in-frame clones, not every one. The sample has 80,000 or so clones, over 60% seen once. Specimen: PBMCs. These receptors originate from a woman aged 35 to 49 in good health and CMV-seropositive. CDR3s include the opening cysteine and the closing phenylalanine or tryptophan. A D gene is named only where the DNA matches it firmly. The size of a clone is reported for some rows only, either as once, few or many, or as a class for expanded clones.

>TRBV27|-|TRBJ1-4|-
CASRGVGEKLFF
TGTGCCAGCAGAGGGGTTGGTGAAAAACTGTTTTTT
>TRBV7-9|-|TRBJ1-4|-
CASRSGPEGEKLFF
TGTGCCAGCAGGTCAGGGCCGGAGGGTGAAAAACTGTTTTTT
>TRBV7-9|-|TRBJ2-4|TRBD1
CASSHGTGQVKNIQYF
TGTGCCAGCAGCCACGGGACAGGCCAGGTCAAAAACATTCAGTACTTC
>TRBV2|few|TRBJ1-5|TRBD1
CASSADRDRVDQPQHF
TGTGCCAGCAGCGCAGACCGGGACAGGGTAGATCAGCCCCAGCATTTT
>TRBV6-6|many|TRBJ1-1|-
CASSPQGNTEAFF
TGTGCCAGCAGTCCCCAGGGGAACACTGAAGCTTTCTTT
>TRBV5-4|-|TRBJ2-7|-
CASSLEQSGSYEQYF
TGTGCCAGCAGCTTGGAACAGAGTGGATCCTACGAGCAGTACTTC
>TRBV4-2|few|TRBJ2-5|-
CASSQEAGNQETQYF
TGTGCCAGCAGCCAAGAGGCGGGGAACCAAGAGACCCAGTACTTC
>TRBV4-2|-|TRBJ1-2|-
CASSQTDSVYGYTF
TGTGCCAGCAGCCAGACGGACAGCGTTTATGGCTACACCTTC
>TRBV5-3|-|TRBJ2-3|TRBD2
CARSFLKREPPTDTQYF
TGTGCCAGAAGCTTCCTAAAGCGGGAGCCCCCCACAGATACGCAGTATTTT
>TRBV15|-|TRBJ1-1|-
CATSPGNRNTEAFF
TGTGCCACCAGCCCAGGGAACAGGAACACTGAAGCTTTCTTT
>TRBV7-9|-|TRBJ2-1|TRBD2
CSSSLGLAGVGSYNEQFF
TGTTCCAGCAGCTTAGGACTAGCGGGAGTGGGTTCCTACAATGAGCAGTTCTTC
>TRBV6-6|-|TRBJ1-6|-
CASTTVYNSPLHF
TGTGCCAGCACCACAGTCTATAATTCACCCCTCCACTTT
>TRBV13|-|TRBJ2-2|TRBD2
CASYPRGELTGELFF
TGTGCCAGCTACCCCCGGGGGGAACTCACCGGGGAGCTGTTTTTT
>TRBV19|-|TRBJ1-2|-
CASSPGDSAWDGYTF
TGTGCCAGTAGTCCGGGAGACAGTGCCTGGGATGGCTACACCTTC
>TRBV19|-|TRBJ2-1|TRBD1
CASSILQGVGSYNEQFF
TGTGCCAGTAGTATCTTACAGGGGGTCGGCTCCTACAATGAGCAGTTCTTC
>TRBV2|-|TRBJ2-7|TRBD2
CASRKIAGSSYEQYF
TGTGCCAGCAGGAAAATAGCGGGGAGCTCCTACGAGCAGTACTTC
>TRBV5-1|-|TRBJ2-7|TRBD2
CASSLAAGEPLYEQYF
TGCGCCAGCAGCTTGGCCGCGGGAGAGCCCCTATACGAGCAGTACTTC
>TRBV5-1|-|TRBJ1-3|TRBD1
CASSLTSGGTGNTIYF
TGCGCCAGCAGCTTAACCTCAGGGGGAACTGGAAACACCATATATTTT
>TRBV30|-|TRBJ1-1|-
CAWSLWSSTEAFF
TGTGCCTGGAGCCTGTGGTCTAGCACTGAAGCTTTCTTT
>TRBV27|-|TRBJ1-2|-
CASSLAGAGGYGYTF
TGTGCCAGCAGCCTGGCGGGGGCAGGAGGCTATGGCTACACCTTC
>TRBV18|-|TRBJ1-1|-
CASSSTGYTEAFF
TGTGCCAGCTCATCGACAGGATACACTGAAGCTTTCTTT
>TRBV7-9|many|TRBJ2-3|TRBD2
CASRTSGDSSTDTQYF
TGTGCCAGCAGGACTAGCGGGGATTCTAGCACAGATACGCAGTATTTT
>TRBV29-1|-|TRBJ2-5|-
CSVESARETQYF
TGCAGCGTTGAAAGTGCGAGAGAGACCCAGTACTTC
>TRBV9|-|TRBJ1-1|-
CASSAGLTEAFF
TGTGCCAGCAGCGCCGGACTCACTGAAGCTTTCTTT
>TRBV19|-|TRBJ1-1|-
CASSMADSNTEAFF
TGTGCCAGTAGTATGGCAGATTCGAACACTGAAGCTTTCTTT
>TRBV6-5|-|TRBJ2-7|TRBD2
CASSYSTSGGFYEQYF
TGTGCCAGCAGTTACTCTACTAGCGGGGGGTTCTACGAGCAGTACTTC
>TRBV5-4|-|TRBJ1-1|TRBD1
CASSGQGNTEAFF
TGTGCCAGCAGCGGACAGGGGAACACTGAAGCTTTCTTT
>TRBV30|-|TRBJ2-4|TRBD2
CAWSRFRETSGPRAKNIQYF
TGTGCCTGGAGTCGTTTTCGTGAGACTAGCGGGCCGCGAGCCAAAAACATTCAGTACTTC
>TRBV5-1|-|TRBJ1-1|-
CASSLEGTNTEAFF
TGCGCCAGCAGCTTGGAGGGGACTAACACTGAAGCTTTCTTT